Included here is one T cell receptor beta chain sequence, with context. Researchers amplified the TCR beta CDR3 regions from RNA transcripts. Initially, a first-round RT-PCR of the TCR CDR3 employed the HTBI primer set. TCRdb recomputed calls from the multiplex PCR reads with MiXCR, one row per CDR3 protein. The data show around 300,000 distinct CDR3 sequences, approximately 23% seen once. This entry comes from a study of T cells in Graves' hyperthyroidism and ophthalmopathy. Trimming cost V 10 bases and J 7 bases, with 23 bases left between them. The CDR3 loop spans 15 amino acids. This TCR was recovered from a man aged 25 to 45 with Graves' ophthalmopathy. Sequencing used blood. The rearrangement joins TRBV12-3 or TRBV12-4 to TRBJ2-1, with a possible D match to TRBD2 (6 bases). The CDR3 spells CATDGGTPERNEQFF. The CDR3 nucleotides are TGTGCCACCGACGGGGGTACCCCAGAACGGAATGAGCAGTTCTTC.